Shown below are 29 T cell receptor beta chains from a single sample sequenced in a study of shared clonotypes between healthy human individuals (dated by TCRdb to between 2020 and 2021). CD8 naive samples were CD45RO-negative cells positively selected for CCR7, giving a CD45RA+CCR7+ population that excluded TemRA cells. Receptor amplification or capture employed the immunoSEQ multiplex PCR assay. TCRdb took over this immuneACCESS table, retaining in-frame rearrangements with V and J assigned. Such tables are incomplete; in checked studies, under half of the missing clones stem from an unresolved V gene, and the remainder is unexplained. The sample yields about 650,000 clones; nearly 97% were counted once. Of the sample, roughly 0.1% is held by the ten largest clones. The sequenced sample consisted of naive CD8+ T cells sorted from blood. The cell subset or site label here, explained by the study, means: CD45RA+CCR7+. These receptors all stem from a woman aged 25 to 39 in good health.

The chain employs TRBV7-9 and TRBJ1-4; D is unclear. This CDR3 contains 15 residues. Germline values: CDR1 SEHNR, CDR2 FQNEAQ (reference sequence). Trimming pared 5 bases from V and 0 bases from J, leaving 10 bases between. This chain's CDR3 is CASSQTMATNEKLFF. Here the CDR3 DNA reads TGTGCCAGCAGCCAAACAATGGCAACTAATGAAAAACTGTTTTTT. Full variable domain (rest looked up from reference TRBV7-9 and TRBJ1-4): DTGVSQNPRHKITKRGQNVTFRCDPISEHNRLYWYRQTLGQGPEFLTYFQNEAQLEKSRLLSDRFSAERPKGSFSTLEIQRTEQGDSAMYLCASSQTMATNEKLFFGSGTQLSVL.

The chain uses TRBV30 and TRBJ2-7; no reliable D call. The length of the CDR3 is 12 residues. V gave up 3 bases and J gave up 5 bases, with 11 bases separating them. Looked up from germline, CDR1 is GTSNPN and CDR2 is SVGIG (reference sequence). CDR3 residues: CAWSHHWDEQYF. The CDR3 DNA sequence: TGTGCCTGGAGCCATCACTGGGACGAGCAGTACTTC.

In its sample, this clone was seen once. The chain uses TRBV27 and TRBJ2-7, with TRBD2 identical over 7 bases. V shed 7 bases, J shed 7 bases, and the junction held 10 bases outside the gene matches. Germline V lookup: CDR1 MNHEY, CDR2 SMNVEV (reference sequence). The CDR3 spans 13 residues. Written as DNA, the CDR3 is TGTGCCAGCATACCGGCGGGAGCTCAGGAGCAGTACTTC. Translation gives CASIPAGAQEQYF.

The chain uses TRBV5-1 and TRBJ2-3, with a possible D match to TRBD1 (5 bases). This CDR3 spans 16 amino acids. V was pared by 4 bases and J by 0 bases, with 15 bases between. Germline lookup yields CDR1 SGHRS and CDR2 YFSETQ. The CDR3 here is CASSAQQGFSTDTQYF. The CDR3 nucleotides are TGCGCCAGCAGCGCCCAGCAGGGATTTAGCACAGATACGCAGTATTTT.

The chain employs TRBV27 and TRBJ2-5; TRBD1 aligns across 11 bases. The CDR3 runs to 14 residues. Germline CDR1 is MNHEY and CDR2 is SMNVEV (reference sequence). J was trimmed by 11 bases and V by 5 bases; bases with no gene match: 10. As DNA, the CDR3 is TGTGCCAGCAGTCCGGGGACAGGGGGGAAAGAGCAGTACTTC. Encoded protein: CASSPGTGGKEQYF.

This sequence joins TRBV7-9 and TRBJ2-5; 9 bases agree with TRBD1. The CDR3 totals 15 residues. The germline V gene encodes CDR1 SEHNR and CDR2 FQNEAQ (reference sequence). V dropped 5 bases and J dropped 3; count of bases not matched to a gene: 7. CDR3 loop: CASSIRTGEEETQYF. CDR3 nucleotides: TGTGCCAGCAGCATTCGGACAGGGGAGGAAGAGACCCAGTACTTC.

The DNA of the CDR3 is TGTGCCAGCAGTTGGGGACTAGCGGGTATCTATGAGCAGTTCTTC. The encoded protein is CASSWGLAGIYEQFF. The V gene is TRBV6-5, the J gene TRBJ2-1; 12 bases are shared with TRBD2. This CDR3 has 15 amino acids. CDR1 and CDR2 from the germline V gene are MNHEY and SVGAGI. V lost 4 bases, J lost 8 bases, and 6 bases stayed unmatched.

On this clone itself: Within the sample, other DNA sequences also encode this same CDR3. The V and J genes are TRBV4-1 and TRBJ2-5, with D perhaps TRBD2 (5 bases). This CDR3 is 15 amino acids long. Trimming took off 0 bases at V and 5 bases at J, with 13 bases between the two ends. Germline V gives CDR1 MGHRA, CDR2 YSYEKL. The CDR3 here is CASSQDRGSGETQYF. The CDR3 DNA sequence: TGCGCCAGCAGCCAAGATCGAGGGTCGGGGGAGACCCAGTACTTC.

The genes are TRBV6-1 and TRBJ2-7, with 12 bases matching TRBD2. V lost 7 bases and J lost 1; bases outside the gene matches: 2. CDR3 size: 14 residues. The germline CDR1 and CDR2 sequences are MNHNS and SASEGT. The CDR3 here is CASKTSGRSYEQYF. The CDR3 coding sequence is TGTGCCAGCAAGACTAGCGGGAGATCCTACGAGCAGTACTTC.

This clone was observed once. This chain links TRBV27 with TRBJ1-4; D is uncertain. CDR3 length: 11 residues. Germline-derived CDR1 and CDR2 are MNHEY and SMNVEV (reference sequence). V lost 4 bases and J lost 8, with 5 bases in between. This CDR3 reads CASSSGEKLFF. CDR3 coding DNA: TGTGCCAGCAGTTCCGGGGAAAAACTGTTTTTT. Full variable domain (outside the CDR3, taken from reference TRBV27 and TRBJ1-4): EAQVTQNPRYLITVTGKKLTVTCSQNMNHEYMSWYRQDPGLGLRQIYYSMNVEVTDKGDVPEGYKVSRKEKRNFPLILESPSPNQTSLYFCASSSGEKLFFGSGTQLSVL.

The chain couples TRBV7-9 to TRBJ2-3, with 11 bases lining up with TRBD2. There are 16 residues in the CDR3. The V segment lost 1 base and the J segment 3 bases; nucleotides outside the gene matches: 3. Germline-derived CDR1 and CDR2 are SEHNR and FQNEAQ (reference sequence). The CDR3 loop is CASSLGLAGLTDTQYF. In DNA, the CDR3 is TGTGCCAGCAGCTTAGGACTAGCGGGGCTAACAGATACGCAGTATTTT.

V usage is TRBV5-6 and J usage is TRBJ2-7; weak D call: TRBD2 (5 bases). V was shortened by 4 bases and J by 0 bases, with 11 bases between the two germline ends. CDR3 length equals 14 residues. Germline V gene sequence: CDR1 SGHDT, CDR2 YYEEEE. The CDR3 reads CASSVGLSSYEQYF. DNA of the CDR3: TGTGCCAGCAGCGTAGGACTCTCCTCCTACGAGCAGTACTTC.

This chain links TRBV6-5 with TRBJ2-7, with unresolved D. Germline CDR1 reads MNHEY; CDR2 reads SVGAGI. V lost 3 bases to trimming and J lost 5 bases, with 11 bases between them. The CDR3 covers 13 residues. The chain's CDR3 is CASSYSEFNEQYF. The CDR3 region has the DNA TGTGCCAGCAGTTATTCGGAGTTTAACGAGCAGTACTTC.

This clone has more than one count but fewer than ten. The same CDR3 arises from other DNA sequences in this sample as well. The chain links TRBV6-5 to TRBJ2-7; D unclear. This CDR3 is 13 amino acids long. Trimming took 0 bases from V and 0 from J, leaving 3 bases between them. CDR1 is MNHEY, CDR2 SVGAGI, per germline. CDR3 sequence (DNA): TGTGCCAGCAGTTACTCTGGCTCCTACGAGCAGTACTTC. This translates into CASSYSGSYEQYF.

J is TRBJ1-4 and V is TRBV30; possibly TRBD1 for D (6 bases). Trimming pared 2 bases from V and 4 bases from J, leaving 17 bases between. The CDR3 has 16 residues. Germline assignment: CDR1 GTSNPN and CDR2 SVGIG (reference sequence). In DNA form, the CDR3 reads TGTGCCTGGAGTAGGGGGACACCGGAATATAATGAAAAACTGTTTTTT. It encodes CAWSRGTPEYNEKLFF.

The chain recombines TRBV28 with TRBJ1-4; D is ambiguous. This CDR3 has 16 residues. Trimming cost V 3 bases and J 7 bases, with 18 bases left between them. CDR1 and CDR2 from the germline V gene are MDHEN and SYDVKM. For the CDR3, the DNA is TGTGCCAGCAGTTTCCAGGCCGGATCACGGGGTGAAAAACTGTTTTTT. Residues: CASSFQAGSRGEKLFF. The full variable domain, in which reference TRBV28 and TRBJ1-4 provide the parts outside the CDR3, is DVKVTQSSRYLVKRTGEKVFLECVQDMDHENMFWYRQDPGLGLRLIYFSYDVKMKEKGDIPEGYSVSREKKERFSLILESASTNQTSMYLCASSFQAGSRGEKLFFGSGTQLSVL.

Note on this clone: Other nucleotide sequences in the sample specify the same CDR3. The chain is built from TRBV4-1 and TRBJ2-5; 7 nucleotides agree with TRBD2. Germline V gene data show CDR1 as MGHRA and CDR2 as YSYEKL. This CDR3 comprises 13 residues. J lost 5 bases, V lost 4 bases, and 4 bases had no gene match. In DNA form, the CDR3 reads TGCGCCAGCAGCCTTAGACTAGCTGAGACCCAGTACTTC. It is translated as CASSLRLAETQYF.

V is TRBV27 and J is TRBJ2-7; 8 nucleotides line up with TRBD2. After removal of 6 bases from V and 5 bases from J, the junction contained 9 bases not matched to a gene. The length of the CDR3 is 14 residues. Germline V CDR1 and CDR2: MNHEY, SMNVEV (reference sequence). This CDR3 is CASSLIAGGNEQYF. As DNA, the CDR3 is TGTGCCAGCAGCCTCATCGCGGGAGGAAACGAGCAGTACTTC.

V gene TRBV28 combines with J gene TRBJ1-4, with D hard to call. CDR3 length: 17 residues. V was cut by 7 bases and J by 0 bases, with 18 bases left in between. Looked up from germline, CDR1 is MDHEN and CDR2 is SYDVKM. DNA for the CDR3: TGTGCCAGCACTACCTGGCCAGGCCTGGCAACTAATGAAAAACTGTTTTTT. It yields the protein CASTTWPGLATNEKLFF.

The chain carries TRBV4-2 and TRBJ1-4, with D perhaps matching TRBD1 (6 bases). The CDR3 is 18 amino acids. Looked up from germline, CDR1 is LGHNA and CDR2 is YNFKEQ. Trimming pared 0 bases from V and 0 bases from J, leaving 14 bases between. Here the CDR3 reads CASSQDEGQPTTNEKLFF. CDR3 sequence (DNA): TGTGCCAGCAGCCAAGATGAAGGACAGCCAACAACTAATGAAAAACTGTTTTTT.

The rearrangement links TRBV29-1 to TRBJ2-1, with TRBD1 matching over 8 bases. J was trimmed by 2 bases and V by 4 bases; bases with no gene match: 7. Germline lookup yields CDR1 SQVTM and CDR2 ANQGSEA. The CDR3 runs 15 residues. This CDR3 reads CSVGTGSGPYNEQFF. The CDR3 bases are TGCAGCGTTGGGACAGGGTCGGGGCCCTACAATGAGCAGTTCTTC.

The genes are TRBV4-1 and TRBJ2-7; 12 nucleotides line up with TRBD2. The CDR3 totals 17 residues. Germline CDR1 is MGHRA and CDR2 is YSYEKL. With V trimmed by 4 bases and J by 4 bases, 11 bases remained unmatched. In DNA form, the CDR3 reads TGCGCCAGCAGCCCCTATCCGACTAGCGGGAGTTGGTACGAGCAGTACTTC. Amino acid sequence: CASSPYPTSGSWYEQYF.

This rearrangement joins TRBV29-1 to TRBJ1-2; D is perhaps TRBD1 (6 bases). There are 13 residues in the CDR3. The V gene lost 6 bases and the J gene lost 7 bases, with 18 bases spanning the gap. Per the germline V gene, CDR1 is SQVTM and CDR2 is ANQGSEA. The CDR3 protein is CSVRQERGSGYTF. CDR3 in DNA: TGCAGCGTCCGACAGGAGCGGGGATCTGGCTACACCTTC.

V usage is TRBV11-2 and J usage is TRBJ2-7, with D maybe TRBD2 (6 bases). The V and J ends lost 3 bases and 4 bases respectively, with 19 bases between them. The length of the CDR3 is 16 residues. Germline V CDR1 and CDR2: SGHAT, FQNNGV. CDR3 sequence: CASSLGPEGTFYEQYF. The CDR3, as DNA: TGTGCCAGCAGCTTGGGTCCGGAGGGCACCTTTTACGAGCAGTACTTC.

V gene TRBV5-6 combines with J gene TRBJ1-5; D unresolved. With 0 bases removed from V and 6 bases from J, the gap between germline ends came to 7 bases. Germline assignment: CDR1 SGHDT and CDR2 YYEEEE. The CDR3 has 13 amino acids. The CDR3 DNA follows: TGTGCCAGCAGCTTGGGAAAGGTTCAGCCCCAGCATTTT. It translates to CASSLGKVQPQHF.

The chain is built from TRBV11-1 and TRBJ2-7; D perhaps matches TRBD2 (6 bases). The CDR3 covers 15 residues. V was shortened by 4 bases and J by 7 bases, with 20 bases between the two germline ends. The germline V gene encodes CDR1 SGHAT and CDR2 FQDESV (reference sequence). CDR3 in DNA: TGTGCCAGCAGCTACACTCGGGGGACTCCTATAGAGCAGTACTTC. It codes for CASSYTRGTPIEQYF.

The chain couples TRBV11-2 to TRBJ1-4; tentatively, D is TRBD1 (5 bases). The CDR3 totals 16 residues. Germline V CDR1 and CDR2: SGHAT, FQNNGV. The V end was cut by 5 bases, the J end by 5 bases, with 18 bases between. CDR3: CASSLAGRGPNEKLFF. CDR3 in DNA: TGTGCCAGCAGCCTGGCGGGGCGGGGACCCAATGAAAAACTGTTTTTT.

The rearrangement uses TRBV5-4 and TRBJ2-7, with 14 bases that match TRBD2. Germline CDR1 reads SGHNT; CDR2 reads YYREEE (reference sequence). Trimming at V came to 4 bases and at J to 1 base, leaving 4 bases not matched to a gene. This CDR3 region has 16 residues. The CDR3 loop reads CASSLGLAGVSYEQYF. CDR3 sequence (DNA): TGTGCCAGCAGCCTGGGACTAGCGGGAGTTTCCTACGAGCAGTACTTC.

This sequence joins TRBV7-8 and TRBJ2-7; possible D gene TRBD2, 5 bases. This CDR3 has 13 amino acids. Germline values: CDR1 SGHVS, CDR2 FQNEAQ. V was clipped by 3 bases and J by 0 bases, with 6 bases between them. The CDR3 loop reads CASSLEVSYEQYF. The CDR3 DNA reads TGTGCCAGCAGCTTGGAGGTCTCCTACGAGCAGTACTTC. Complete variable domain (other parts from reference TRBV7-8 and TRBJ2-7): GAGVSQSPRYKVAKRGQDVALRCDPISGHVSLFWYQQALGQGPEFLTYFQNEAQLDKSGLPSDRFFAERPEGSVSTLKIQRTQQEDSAVYLCASSLEVSYEQYFGPGTRLTVT.